This TCR beta chain is drawn from a study of cytomegalovirus exposure and HLA in healthy donors. Study findings and constraints: The classifier reportedly diagnosed cytomegalovirus status with high sensitivity and specificity. According to the study, roughly 180 TCR beta chains were cytomegalovirus-associated.

The study drew the donors from its approximately 110-subject validation cohort, separate from the roughly 670-subject first cohort. Per germline, CDR1 KGHSH and CDR2 LQKENI. Trimming stripped 0 bases from V and 13 bases from J, with 15 bases between. This CDR3 has 13 residues. Worth noting for this clone: The antigen is undetermined.

Some clones are missing from TCRdb's copy, which holds only in-frame ones; the method was immunoSEQ multiplex PCR. This sample carries more than 100,000 clones, almost 90% of them seen once, and the ten largest clones take approximately 1.3%. This TCR derives from a man younger than 40 in good health and CMV-seronegative. The source material was PBMCs. The chain is built from TRBV18 and TRBJ2-5, with no clear D. The CDR3 DNA is TGTGCCAGCTCACCACCACCCCAGCGCGATCTGTACTTC. Translated: CASSPPPQRDLYF.